These 29 T cell receptor beta chains came from one sample sequenced in a study of CD8+ T cells in alopecia areata. Treatment: oral pan-JAK inhibitor, 5-10 mg twice daily. Extracted RNA was reverse transcribed, and the resulting cDNA served as sequencing template. Using immunoSEQ multiplex PCR, the repertoire was profiled, and TCRdb retains in-frame clones only, with some absent. The data contain 200,000 to 250,000 clones, roughly 64% of them singletons. The starting material was CD4+ T cells sorted from blood, obtained at week 4, from a patient treated with tofacitinib. The receptors originated from a human donor with alopecia areata.

V gene TRBV7-9 combines with J gene TRBJ2-7; TRBD2 matches 7 bases. V lost 4 bases to trimming and J lost 0 bases; unmatched junction nucleotides: 6. This CDR3 region has 15 residues. CDR1 SEHNR and CDR2 FQNEAQ come from the germline V gene (reference sequence). In DNA form, the CDR3 reads TGTGCCAGCAGCTGGGTGGGGGGGAGCTCCTACGAGCAGTACTTC. Translation: CASSWVGGSSYEQYF.

This chain joins TRBV29-1 and TRBJ2-5, with TRBD1 as a possible D gene (6 bases). The V end was cut by 6 bases, the J end by 2 bases, with 16 bases between. The V gene's germline CDR1 is SQVTM and CDR2 ANQGSEA. The CDR3 length is 14 residues. CDR3 nucleotides: TGCAGCGTCCGGGATACAGGGCGGCAAGAGACCCAGTACTTC. Residues: CSVRDTGRQETQYF.

The J gene is TRBJ1-2, the V gene TRBV7-9; 8 bases are shared with TRBD1. Germline V lookup: CDR1 SEHNR, CDR2 FQNEAQ (reference sequence). The CDR3 spans 14 residues. J lost 3 bases, V lost 5 bases, and 5 bases had no gene match. The CDR3 protein is CASSLLTGDYGYTF. The CDR3 nucleotides read TGTGCCAGCAGCCTCCTGACAGGGGACTATGGCTACACCTTC.

This sequence joins TRBV29-1 and TRBJ1-1; a possible D gene is TRBD1 (6 bases). The V and J ends lost 0 bases and 5 bases respectively, with 10 bases between them. CDR3 length equals 13 residues. From germline, CDR1 is SQVTM and CDR2 ANQGSEA. CDR3 in amino acids: CSVEEGRGTEAFF. The CDR3, as DNA: TGCAGCGTTGAAGAGGGAAGGGGGACTGAAGCTTTCTTT.

This clone has only a few counts. Here the CDR3 DNA reads TGCGCCAGCCTCCCGGGTACCACTGGGGGCGAGCAGTACTTC. Translation gives CASLPGTTGGEQYF. This chain links TRBV5-1 with TRBJ2-7, with D possibly being TRBD1 or TRBD2 (5 bases each). The CDR3 is made up of 14 amino acids. CDR1 is SGHRS and CDR2 is YFSETQ in the germline V gene. Trimming cost V 7 bases and J 6 bases, with 20 bases left between them.

The gene calls are TRBV9 and TRBJ2-7; no firm D call. The CDR3 extends over 13 amino acids. Trimming shortened V by 7 bases and J by 2 bases, and 13 bases separated the two germline ends. Germline CDR1 and CDR2: SGDLS and YYNGEE. The CDR3 here is CASLENPAYEQYF. The CDR3 region has the DNA TGTGCCAGCTTAGAGAATCCTGCCTACGAGCAGTACTTC.

This sequence joins TRBV13 and TRBJ2-7; 9 nucleotides match TRBD1. The length of the CDR3 is 13 residues. With V trimmed by 5 bases and J by 5 bases, 4 bases remained unmatched. Germline CDR1 PRHDT, CDR2 FYEKMQ (reference sequence). CDR3 loop: CASSPGQGHEQYF. The CDR3 region has the DNA TGTGCCAGCAGCCCGGGACAGGGCCACGAGCAGTACTTC. Based on the CDR3 plus reference TRBV13 and TRBJ2-7, the full variable domain is AAGVIQSPRHLIKEKRETATLKCYPIPRHDTVYWYQQGPGQDPQFLISFYEKMQSDKGSIPDRFSAQQFSDYHSELNMSSLELGDSALYFCASSPGQGHEQYFGPGTRLTVT.

The table lists this clone with a few counts. The chain has TRBV7-2 and TRBJ2-3; possibly TRBD2 for D (7 bases). The CDR3 totals 17 residues. The ends were cut back, 0 bases at V and 1 base at J, with 14 bases in the middle. Germline V gene sequence: CDR1 SGHTA, CDR2 FQGNSA. The CDR3 DNA is TGTGCCAGCAGCTTAGCTCGACGGGGGGCGGGCACAGATACGCAGTATTTT. Translated, it gives CASSLARRGAGTDTQYF.

V usage is TRBV25-1 and J usage is TRBJ2-4, with D possibly TRBD2 on 6 matching bases. The V gene's germline CDR1 is MGHDK and CDR2 SYGVNS. The V end lost 1 base, the J end lost 0 bases, and 13 bases lay between the germline ends. The CDR3 extends over 17 amino acids. For the CDR3, the DNA is TGTGCCAGCAGTGAATTCGGAGGGGCGATAGCCAAAAACATTCAGTACTTC. Translation: CASSEFGGAIAKNIQYF. Full variable domain (remainder filled in from reference TRBV25-1 and TRBJ2-4): EADIYQTPRYLVIGTGKKITLECSQTMGHDKMYWYQQDPGMELHLIHYSYGVNSTEKGDLSSESTVSRIRTEHFPLTLESARPSHTSQYLCASSEFGGAIAKNIQYFGAGTRLSVL.

This clone occurred a few times. This sequence joins TRBV6-1 and TRBJ1-5; the match to TRBD1 covers 9 bases. Trimming cost V 4 bases and J 4 bases; bases outside gene matches: 5. The CDR3 runs to 15 residues. Germline V lookup: CDR1 MNHNS, CDR2 SASEGT. The CDR3: CASSGHGTGNQPQHF. Written as DNA, the CDR3 is TGTGCCAGCAGTGGACATGGGACAGGGAATCAGCCCCAGCATTTT.

About this clone itself: Other DNA sequences in this specimen translate into the identical CDR3. CDR3 sequence reads: CASSPGRDQPQHF. The CDR3 DNA is TGTGCCAGCTCACCAGGGAGGGATCAGCCCCAGCATTTT. This rearrangement joins TRBV18 to TRBJ1-5; D call uncertain. The CDR3 is made up of 13 amino acids. The germline CDR1 and CDR2 sequences are KGHSH and LQKENI. The germline V and J ends were trimmed by 2 bases and 5 bases, with 7 bases remaining between them.

The chain links TRBV12-5 to TRBJ1-2; D unresolved. Germline-derived CDR1 and CDR2 are LGHNT and FRNRAP. This CDR3 region has 13 residues. The ends were cut back, 2 bases at V and 6 bases at J, with 10 bases in the middle. CDR3 DNA: TGTGCTAGTGGTTTGCGGGAGACCCATGGCTACACCTTC. It is translated as CASGLRETHGYTF.

As regards this clone: Other DNA sequences in the same sample also yield this CDR3. V gene TRBV5-1 combines with J gene TRBJ2-5, with D perhaps matching TRBD1 or TRBD2 (5 bases each). There are 14 residues in the CDR3. Trimming removed 0 bases from V and 2 bases from J, with 8 bases in between. Per the germline V gene, CDR1 is SGHRS and CDR2 is YFSETQ. The CDR3 spells CASSLGGTQETQYF. Here the CDR3 DNA reads TGCGCCAGCAGCTTGGGAGGGACGCAAGAGACCCAGTACTTC.

The V call is TRBV14, the J call TRBJ2-6; D unresolved. Trimming pared 4 bases from V and 0 bases from J, leaving 7 bases between. CDR1 is SGHDN and CDR2 is FVKESK in the germline V gene. The CDR3 consists of 15 residues. DNA for the CDR3: TGTGCCAGCAGCCCCTACAACTCTGGGGCCAACGTCCTGACTTTC. Protein product: CASSPYNSGANVLTF.

The gene calls are TRBV6-6 and TRBJ1-1; a weak D match, TRBD1 (6 bases). This CDR3 contains 12 residues. The V end was cut by 8 bases, the J end by 2 bases, with 9 bases between. The germline V gene encodes CDR1 MNHNY and CDR2 SVGAGI (reference sequence). CDR3: CASGQRNTEAFF. The DNA for the CDR3 is TGTGCCAGCGGACAGCGCAACACTGAAGCTTTCTTT.

CDR3 DNA: TGCGCCAGCAGCTTGGCGGGAATCGAGGAGACCCAGTACTTC. Amino acid sequence: CASSLAGIEETQYF. The chain recombines TRBV5-1 with TRBJ2-5; maybe TRBD2 (5 bases). The CDR3 has 14 residues. The V end was cut by 0 bases, the J end by 5 bases, with 11 bases between. From germline, CDR1 is SGHRS and CDR2 YFSETQ.

The chain links TRBV6-5 to TRBJ1-6; unclear D gene. Germline CDR1 MNHEY, CDR2 SVGAGI. The V end was cut by 6 bases, the J end by 15 bases, with 15 bases between. The CDR3 runs to 12 residues. The CDR3 DNA reads TGTGCCAGCAGAACGAGCCAGACCAGCCTCCACTTT. Encoded protein: CASRTSQTSLHF.

The V gene is TRBV5-1, the J gene TRBJ1-6; maybe TRBD1 (6 bases). Germline CDR1 SGHRS, CDR2 YFSETQ. The CDR3 length is 14 residues. Deletions cut 4 bases from V and 7 bases from J, with 12 bases between. The CDR3 region has the DNA TGCGCCAGCAGCCAAGACAGGAACAATTCACCCCTCCACTTT. It codes for CASSQDRNNSPLHF. Full variable domain (outside the CDR3, taken from reference TRBV5-1 and TRBJ1-6): KAGVTQTPRYLIKTRGQQVTLSCSPISGHRSVSWYQQTPGQGLQFLFEYFSETQRNKGNFPGRFSGRQFSNSRSEMNVSTLELGDSALYLCASSQDRNNSPLHFGNGTRLTVT.

The rearrangement links TRBV2 to TRBJ2-7; a possible D gene is TRBD2 (7 bases). Trimming removed 7 bases at V and 3 bases at J, with 10 bases between. This CDR3 is built from 12 residues. Per germline, CDR1 SNHLY and CDR2 FYNNEI. The CDR3 coding sequence is TGTGCCAGCAAGGGGGAGGGCTACGAGCAGTACTTC. Encoded protein: CASKGEGYEQYF.

V is TRBV19 and J is TRBJ1-2; D not certain. CDR1 is LNHDA and CDR2 is SQIVND in the germline V gene (reference sequence). The CDR3 sequence is 15 residues long. Trimming removed 5 bases from V and 0 bases from J, with 13 bases in between. This chain's CDR3 is CASSSLVEANYGYTF. CDR3 bases: TGTGCCAGTAGTTCACTTGTGGAAGCTAACTATGGCTACACCTTC.

The rearrangement joins TRBV7-2 to TRBJ1-6, with D unclear. CDR3 length: 15 amino acids. Germline V gives CDR1 SGHTA, CDR2 FQGNSA. The V gene lost 5 bases and the J gene lost 6 bases, with 14 bases spanning the gap. CDR3 nucleotides: TGTGCCAGCAGCCCACCCCCCTCTCTTAATTCACCCCTCCACTTT. Translated, it gives CASSPPPSLNSPLHF. The whole variable domain, filled in from reference TRBV7-2 and TRBJ1-6, reads GAGVSQSPSNKVTEKGKDVELRCDPISGHTALYWYRQSLGQGLEFLIYFQGNSAPDKSGLPSDRFSAERTGGSVSTLTIQRTQQEDSAVYLCASSPPPSLNSPLHFGNGTRLTVT.

The J gene is TRBJ1-5, the V gene TRBV6-1; no clear D gene. The V end lost 8 bases, the J end lost 5 bases, and 13 bases lay between the germline ends. Germline V gene lookup returns CDR1 MNHNS and CDR2 SASEGT. This CDR3 is built from 13 residues. CDR3 loop: CASGLRLDQPQHF. The CDR3 DNA follows: TGTGCCAGCGGCCTCCGGCTCGATCAGCCCCAGCATTTT.

The chain carries TRBV5-1 and TRBJ2-2; tentatively, D is TRBD2 (7 bases). Trimming took off 4 bases at V and 4 bases at J, with 17 bases between the two ends. CDR1 SGHRS and CDR2 YFSETQ come from the germline V gene. This CDR3 has 16 amino acids. The CDR3 DNA reads TGCGCCAGCAGCCCTGACGGGGGGCTATTCACCGGGGAGCTGTTTTTT. This gives the protein CASSPDGGLFTGELFF.

The rearrangement joins TRBV10-3 to TRBJ2-5; D gene uncertain. Germline loops: CDR1 ENHRY, CDR2 SYGVKD. V dropped 4 bases and J dropped 0 bases, with 9 bases sitting between them. The CDR3 totals 14 residues. The CDR3 region has the DNA TGTGCCATCAGTGCAGTGGGATACCAAGAGACCCAGTACTTC. This gives the protein CAISAVGYQETQYF.

The chain carries TRBV7-3 and TRBJ2-5; 12 bases map to TRBD2. From germline, CDR1 is SGHTA and CDR2 FQGTGA. V shed 6 bases, J shed 1 base, and the junction held 3 bases outside the gene matches. The length of the CDR3 is 15 residues. Written as DNA, the CDR3 is TGTGCCAGCAGGCGGACTAGCGGGGTCCAAGAGACCCAGTACTTC. Protein product: CASRRTSGVQETQYF.

This clone was counted between two and nine times. The chain joins TRBV4-1 to TRBJ2-3; D may be TRBD1 or TRBD2 (5 bases each). Germline lookup yields CDR1 MGHRA and CDR2 YSYEKL. The CDR3 is made up of 14 amino acids. The ends were cut back, 4 bases at V and 5 bases at J, with 13 bases in the middle. This CDR3 reads CASSPGPGGDTQYF. The CDR3 nucleotides read TGCGCCAGCAGCCCGGGACCCGGAGGAGATACGCAGTATTTT.

This clone was seen only a few times. The rearrangement uses TRBV27 and TRBJ2-4; D is uncertain. The V end was cut by 5 bases, the J end by 1 base, with 6 bases between. Germline-derived CDR1 and CDR2 are MNHEY and SMNVEV (reference sequence). The CDR3 length is 13 residues. The CDR3 region is CASSGRAKNIQYF. The CDR3 nucleotides read TGTGCCAGCAGTGGAAGGGCCAAAAACATTCAGTACTTC.

The rearrangement joins TRBV29-1 to TRBJ2-7; possible D gene TRBD2, 5 bases. Trimming stripped 5 bases from V and 1 base from J, with 12 bases between. The CDR3 runs to 13 residues. Germline V gene sequence: CDR1 SQVTM, CDR2 ANQGSEA. Written as DNA, the CDR3 is TGCAGCGTTCAATCCCGGGGATCCTACGAGCAGTACTTC. Its protein product is CSVQSRGSYEQYF.

Only one count was recorded for this clone. CDR3 sequence: CASSGFGGTNTGELFF. CDR3 nucleotides: TGTGCCAGCAGCGGTTTCGGGGGTACGAACACCGGGGAGCTGTTTTTT. The rearrangement joins TRBV9 to TRBJ2-2; D is possibly TRBD2 (6 bases). Per germline, CDR1 SGDLS and CDR2 YYNGEE. Trimming removed 3 bases at V and 0 bases at J, with 12 bases between. The CDR3 consists of 16 residues.